A single sample gave rise to the 30 T cell receptor beta chains below, sequenced in a study of CD8 T cells in Susac syndrome. RNA was extracted with the RNeasy kit, and a quantity of about 0.45 to 1 ug was reverse transcribed using random hexamers. TCRdb redid the calling of the immunoSEQ multiplex PCR reads with MiXCR, one entry per CDR3 protein. This sample has a few hundred thousand distinct CDR3 sequences, with over 85% found just once. The sequenced material came from CD4+ T cells from PBMCs. These receptors originate from a human donor with multiple sclerosis.

The gene calls are TRBV6-2 or TRBV6-3 and TRBJ1-5; tentatively, D is TRBD1 (6 bases). The CDR3 runs 15 residues. Trimming removed 6 bases at V and 0 bases at J, with 12 bases between. Germline V gives CDR1 MNHEY, CDR2 SVGEGT. The CDR3 coding sequence is TGTGCCAGCAGCGGGGGGCTGTATAGCAATCAGCCCCAGCATTTT. As protein: CASSGGLYSNQPQHF.

The V call is TRBV6-6, the J call TRBJ2-7; TRBD1 agrees at 9 bases. Germline CDR1 MNHNY, CDR2 SVGAGI (reference sequence). Losses at the gene ends were 5 bases for V and 4 bases for J; bases not matched to a gene: 6. CDR3 length equals 14 residues. The CDR3 sequence: CASSREDRGYEQYV. DNA for the CDR3: TGTGCCAGCAGTAGGGAAGACAGGGGGTACGAGCAGTACGTC.

V is TRBV10-3 and J is TRBJ2-5, with no clear D. Germline CDR1 reads ENHRY; CDR2 reads SYGVKD. Trimming stripped 2 bases from V and 3 bases from J, with 7 bases between. This CDR3 is built from 13 residues. The CDR3 reads CAISESREETQYF. CDR3 bases: TGTGCCATCAGTGAGAGCCGGGAAGAGACCCAGTACTTC.

This chain links TRBV29-1 with TRBJ2-5, with 7 nucleotides matching TRBD1. From germline, CDR1 is SQVTM and CDR2 ANQGSEA. V lost 0 bases and J lost 2; bases outside the gene matches: 6. The length of the CDR3 is 15 residues. CDR3 coding DNA: TGCAGCGTTGAAGAGCCGACAGGGCGACAAGAGACCCAGTACTTC. This codes for CSVEEPTGRQETQYF. Drawing the rest from reference TRBV29-1 and TRBJ2-5, the complete variable domain is SAVISQKPSRDICQRGTSLTIQCQVDSQVTMMFWYRQQPGQSLTLIATANQGSEATYESGFVIDKFPISRPNLTFSTLTVSNMSPEDSSIYLCSVEEPTGRQETQYFGPGTRLLVL.

This chain links TRBV20-1 with TRBJ2-3; 8 positions agree with TRBD2. CDR3 length: 16 amino acids. The V gene's germline CDR1 is DFQATT and CDR2 SNEGSKA (reference sequence). V dropped 0 bases and J dropped 4; count of bases not matched to a gene: 9. CDR3 loop: CSARDHGSGNADTQYF. Here the CDR3 DNA reads TGCAGTGCTAGAGATCATGGTAGCGGGAATGCAGATACGCAGTATTTT.

This clonotype was recorded a few times. The V and J genes are TRBV7-2 and TRBJ2-5; D not resolved. CDR1 and CDR2 (germline): SGHTA, FQGNSA. V was cut by 8 bases and J by 14 bases, with 18 bases left in between. This CDR3 has 11 amino acids. The CDR3 nucleotides read TGTGCCAGCGGATGGGGTGTTACTCGATACTTC. This sequence encodes CASGWGVTRYF.

The CDR3 DNA is TGCAGCGTTGGGAGGAGGACTGAAGCTTTCTTT. Its translation is CSVGRRTEAFF. This rearrangement joins TRBV29-1 to TRBJ1-1; no clear D. V was cut by 4 bases and J by 5 bases, with 8 bases left in between. Germline CDR1 and CDR2: SQVTM and ANQGSEA. The CDR3 is 11 amino acids. The full variable domain, in which reference TRBV29-1 and TRBJ1-1 provide the parts outside the CDR3, is SAVISQKPSRDICQRGTSLTIQCQVDSQVTMMFWYRQQPGQSLTLIATANQGSEATYESGFVIDKFPISRPNLTFSTLTVSNMSPEDSSIYLCSVGRRTEAFFGQGTRLTVV.

V is TRBV12-3 or TRBV12-4 and J is TRBJ2-7; 7 bases match TRBD1. The CDR3 length is 17 residues. The trim removed 0 bases at V and 3 bases at J, leaving 11 bases unmatched. CDR3: CASSLAGTNRGYYEQYF. In nucleotides, the CDR3 is TGTGCCAGCAGTTTAGCGGGGACCAACAGGGGCTACTACGAGCAGTACTTC.

This chain links TRBV24-1 with TRBJ2-5, with TRBD1 matching over 7 bases. The CDR3 sequence is 14 residues long. The germline gives CDR1 KGHDR, CDR2 SFDVKD. Trimming took 9 bases from V and 2 from J; bases not matched to a gene: 8. This CDR3 reads CATATGEYQETQYF. The CDR3 region has the DNA TGTGCCACCGCAACAGGGGAATATCAAGAGACCCAGTACTTC.

The chain couples TRBV3-1 to TRBJ2-2, with 14 bases matching TRBD2. The CDR3 is made up of 18 amino acids. V lost 4 bases and J lost 4; bases outside the gene matches: 8. The germline V gene has CDR1 LGHDT and CDR2 YNNKEL (reference sequence). The CDR3, as DNA: TGTGCCAGCAGCCCCGGGACTAGCGGGGGAGTAGGCACCGGGGAGCTGTTTTTT. Amino acid sequence: CASSPGTSGGVGTGELFF.

The rearrangement uses TRBV5-4 and TRBJ2-2, with TRBD2 matching 9 bases. V was pared by 4 bases and J by 5 bases, with 15 bases of the junction left unmatched. Looked up from germline, CDR1 is SGHNT and CDR2 is YYREEE (reference sequence). The CDR3 covers 18 residues. The CDR3 DNA sequence: TGTGCCAGCAGCCTAACTGCTAGGACTAGCGACAAAACCGGGGAGCTGTTTTTT. Its translation is CASSLTARTSDKTGELFF.

The chain carries TRBV7-9 and TRBJ2-3; 9 nucleotides align to TRBD1. The V gene's germline CDR1 is SEHNR and CDR2 FQNEAQ (reference sequence). The junction had 9 bases not matched to a gene; V was cut back by 5 bases and J by 6 bases. The CDR3 has 15 amino acids. This chain's CDR3 is CASSGRDRVGDTQYF. In DNA form, the CDR3 reads TGTGCCAGCAGCGGCCGGGACAGGGTCGGGGATACGCAGTATTTT.

In its sample, this clonotype was seen a few times. V usage is TRBV19 and J usage is TRBJ2-1; D possibly corresponds to TRBD2 (5 bases). Germline-derived CDR1 and CDR2 are LNHDA and SQIVND (reference sequence). The CDR3 covers 14 residues. Between the trimmed V and J ends, which lost 3 bases and 5 bases, there was a span of 11 bases. The CDR3, as DNA: TGTGCCAGTAGTATTGAGACTATACACAATGAGCAGTTCTTC. Translation: CASSIETIHNEQFF. Based on the CDR3 plus reference TRBV19 and TRBJ2-1, the full variable domain is DGGITQSPKYLFRKEGQNVTLSCEQNLNHDAMYWYRQDPGQGLRLIYYSQIVNDFQKGDIAEGYSVSREKKESFPLTVTSAQKNPTAFYLCASSIETIHNEQFFGPGTRLTVL.

This rearrangement joins TRBV3-1 to TRBJ2-2; TRBD2 agrees at 8 bases. V shed 1 base and J 4 bases; nucleotides not matched to a gene: 8. The germline V gene encodes CDR1 LGHDT and CDR2 YNNKEL (reference sequence). The CDR3 extends over 17 amino acids. CDR3 bases: TGTGCCAGCAGCCAAGTTTTAGGACTAGCTATCACCGGGGAGCTGTTTTTT. Translated: CASSQVLGLAITGELFF. Drawing the rest from reference TRBV3-1 and TRBJ2-2, the complete variable domain is DTAVSQTPKYLVTQMGNDKSIKCEQNLGHDTMYWYKQDSKKFLKIMFSYNNKELIINETVPNRFSPKSPDKAHLNLHINSLELGDSAVYFCASSQVLGLAITGELFFGEGSRLTVL.

This clonotype appeared a single time. The rearrangement links TRBV9 to TRBJ2-7; possibly TRBD2 for D (6 bases). CDR3 size: 17 residues. From germline, CDR1 is SGDLS and CDR2 YYNGEE. V was clipped by 3 bases and J by 6 bases, with 25 bases between them. CDR3 nucleotide sequence: TGTGCCAGCAGCGCCCTACTTCGTCCGGGCCCCGGGGGCGAGCAGTACTTC. It specifies CASSALLRPGPGGEQYF.

The chain joins TRBV12-3 or TRBV12-4 to TRBJ2-3; 9 nucleotides align to TRBD1. V was pared by 5 bases and J by 1 base, with 4 bases of the junction left unmatched. This CDR3 spans 15 amino acids. This CDR3 is CASSPQGARTDTQYF. The DNA for the CDR3 is TGTGCCAGCAGTCCACAGGGGGCCCGCACAGATACGCAGTATTTT.

The chain combines TRBV12-3 or TRBV12-4 with TRBJ2-6; possible D gene TRBD1, 6 bases. The V gene lost 6 bases and the J gene lost 5 bases, with 23 bases spanning the gap. CDR3 length: 18 amino acids. The CDR3 region is CASRRDTRVGVWANVLTF. CDR3 bases: TGTGCCAGCAGACGGGACACGCGGGTCGGGGTCTGGGCCAACGTCCTGACTTTC.

The chain uses TRBV6-2 or TRBV6-3 and TRBJ1-2; D gene unclear. The germline gives CDR1 MNHEY, CDR2 SVGEGT. V was clipped by 5 bases and J by 8 bases, with 21 bases between them. The CDR3 is made up of 15 amino acids. The CDR3, as DNA: TGTGCCAGCAGTCGGGCAGACCGGGTGCCTCGGGGCTACACCTTC. Translation: CASSRADRVPRGYTF.

The V and J genes are TRBV19 and TRBJ1-6; D is possibly TRBD1 (6 bases). This CDR3 region has 13 residues. Per the germline V gene, CDR1 is LNHDA and CDR2 is SQIVND (reference sequence). The V end lost 5 bases, the J end lost 9 bases, and 11 bases lay between the germline ends. CDR3 sequence reads: CASSSRGGSPLHF. CDR3 DNA sequence: TGTGCCAGTAGTTCCAGGGGCGGTTCACCCCTCCACTTT.

V is TRBV14 and J is TRBJ2-1; tentatively, D is TRBD1 (5 bases). Trimming stripped 3 bases from V and 4 bases from J, with 10 bases between. The CDR3 is 14 amino acids. Per the germline V gene, CDR1 is SGHDN and CDR2 is FVKESK. CDR3 in amino acids: CASSQSTGYNEQFF. CDR3 coding DNA: TGTGCCAGCAGCCAGTCCACAGGTTACAATGAGCAGTTCTTC.

The rearrangement joins TRBV5-1 to TRBJ2-1; 8 nucleotides line up with TRBD2. The trim removed 4 bases at V and 9 bases at J, leaving 15 bases unmatched. Germline values: CDR1 SGHRS, CDR2 YFSETQ. CDR3 length: 16 residues. CDR3 sequence reads: CASSPRLAFHGLEQFF. The CDR3 DNA sequence: TGCGCCAGCAGCCCAAGACTAGCGTTCCATGGTCTTGAGCAGTTCTTC.

The genes are TRBV20-1 and TRBJ2-3, with D tentatively TRBD2 (6 bases). In germline, CDR1 is DFQATT, CDR2 SNEGSKA (reference sequence). CDR3 length: 16 amino acids. The V gene lost 0 bases and the J gene lost 4 bases, with 17 bases spanning the gap. The CDR3 sequence is CSARDRDSGFPDTQYF. CDR3 nucleotides: TGCAGTGCTAGAGACCGGGACTCAGGGTTCCCAGATACGCAGTATTTT.

This clonotype showed up just once. The chain combines TRBV6-5 with TRBJ1-2; no definite D call. CDR3 length equals 13 residues. Germline values: CDR1 MNHEY, CDR2 SVGAGI. V dropped 8 bases and J dropped 0 bases, with 10 bases sitting between them. The CDR3 DNA sequence: TGTGCCAGCCGGACGGAAGCTAACTATGGCTACACCTTC. It yields the protein CASRTEANYGYTF.

The CDR3 DNA sequence: TGTGCCACCAGTGACACCCGACTAGCGGGAGGAGATACGCAGTATTTT. This codes for CATSDTRLAGGDTQYF. The rearrangement uses TRBV24-1 and TRBJ2-3, with 13 bases lining up with TRBD2. The junction had 5 bases not matched to a gene; V was cut back by 4 bases and J by 5 bases. The CDR3 consists of 16 residues. The germline gives CDR1 KGHDR, CDR2 SFDVKD.

This chain joins TRBV30 and TRBJ1-4; 9 bases fit TRBD1. Germline V CDR1 and CDR2: GTSNPN, SVGIG (reference sequence). Germline trimming cut 2 bases from V and 4 bases from J; bases unmatched to any gene: 2. The CDR3 has 14 amino acids. As DNA, the CDR3 is TGTGCCTGGAGTCTGGACAGGGGTAATGAAAAACTGTTTTTT. It specifies CAWSLDRGNEKLFF.

The chain employs TRBV7-7 and TRBJ2-2; D call uncertain. The germline gives CDR1 SSHAT, CDR2 FNYEAQ (reference sequence). This CDR3 has 14 amino acids. V lost 2 bases and J 4 bases, leaving 8 bases between the germline ends. CDR3 residues: CASSLFTGTGELFF. CDR3 nucleotides: TGTGCCAGCAGCTTATTTACGGGCACCGGGGAGCTGTTTTTT.

The chain combines TRBV30 with TRBJ2-1, with D possibly being TRBD1 (6 bases). CDR3 length: 17 residues. V was cut by 4 bases and J by 0 bases, with 19 bases left in between. Germline CDR1 and CDR2: GTSNPN and SVGIG (reference sequence). Here the CDR3 reads CAWTQFNRASSYNEQFF. The CDR3 bases are TGTGCCTGGACCCAATTCAACAGGGCCAGCTCCTACAATGAGCAGTTCTTC.

The V and J genes are TRBV5-6 and TRBJ1-5, with TRBD1 identical over 9 bases. Trimming took 1 base from V and 0 from J; bases not matched to a gene: 2. CDR1 is SGHDT and CDR2 is YYEEEE in the germline V gene. The CDR3 covers 16 residues. In DNA form, the CDR3 reads TGTGCCAGCAGCTTGAACAGGGGGCTTAGCAATCAGCCCCAGCATTTT. This translates into CASSLNRGLSNQPQHF.

The CDR3 DNA follows: TGCGCCAGCAGCTGGACAGGGACAGAAGCTTTCTTT. Translating gives CASSWTGTEAFF. The chain has TRBV5-1 and TRBJ1-1; the match to TRBD1 covers 8 bases. Germline CDR1 SGHRS, CDR2 YFSETQ. The CDR3 runs to 12 residues. The junction had 3 bases not matched to a gene; V was cut back by 3 bases and J by 8 bases. The whole variable domain, filled in from reference TRBV5-1 and TRBJ1-1, reads KAGVTQTPRYLIKTRGQQVTLSCSPISGHRSVSWYQQTPGQGLQFLFEYFSETQRNKGNFPGRFSGRQFSNSRSEMNVSTLELGDSALYLCASSWTGTEAFFGQGTRLTVV.

The chain uses TRBV28 and TRBJ2-2; D remains unclear. This CDR3 comprises 14 residues. CDR1 and CDR2 from the germline V gene are MDHEN and SYDVKM. V lost 4 bases and J 0 bases, leaving 6 bases between the germline ends. CDR3 sequence: CASSWQTNTGELFF. As DNA, the CDR3 is TGTGCCAGCAGTTGGCAGACGAACACCGGGGAGCTGTTTTTT. Complete variable domain (other parts from reference TRBV28 and TRBJ2-2): DVKVTQSSRYLVKRTGEKVFLECVQDMDHENMFWYRQDPGLGLRLIYFSYDVKMKEKGDIPEGYSVSREKKERFSLILESASTNQTSMYLCASSWQTNTGELFFGEGSRLTVL.